This T cell receptor beta chain was sequenced in a study of blood T cell repertoires in COVID-19 (dated by TCRdb to the early 2020s). Study-level background: Collaborator samples came from the United States, Italy and Spain and covered acute and convalescent phases of COVID-19. The material from the prospective study consisted of cDNA or gDNA derived from T cells, B-cell-depleted T cells, or PBMCs. Subjects who had been exposed to COVID-19, were actively infected with it, or had recovered from it provided the deeply sampled blood TCRbeta repertoires that made up the dataset. The repertoires were released in a freely available public database intended as a resource for research on the immune response to SARS-CoV-2. The samples were drawn from the first 160 participants of the ongoing ImmuneRACE study and from 1,254 subjects provided by 6 global collaborators. A de-identified subject ID, COVID-19 status, age in years and sex were almost always included in the sample metadata. Where available, HLA class I and class II types were taken from metadata supplied by the sample provider and were not determined by assay-based typing.

Study-level results and caveats: The amount of clinical and demographic metadata varied by source and participant and was provided uncurated.

As to this clone: No antigen is known for it. Base qualities are not provided; no much larger clone lies one nucleotide away.

The CDR3 sequence holds 14 residues, the cysteine and valine included. The DNA shown is the 42-base CDR3, in frame from base 1. CDR1 and CDR2 were assigned from the germline V gene (reference sequence) as LGHDT and YNNKEL. TCRbeta CDR3 regions were amplified from genomic DNA by means of the immunoSEQ Assay, a bias-controlled multiplex PCR. In the paper's pipeline: The number of nucleated cells in each sample was estimated from the amplification of reference gene primers within the assay. Sequence reads were collapsed and filtered to measure the absolute abundance of every unique TCRbeta CDR3 rearrangement. For each sample, productive Simpson clonality was calculated by taking the square root of Simpson's diversity index across productive rearrangements. Entries here come from immuneACCESS through TCRdb and include only in-frame sequences with V and J called. Some clones fail to appear in such tables; in the studies checked, an unresolved V gene covers under half of the shortfall, and the cause of the remainder is unknown. For V, J and clone size, that table is used; D and trimming come from the DNA. This sample comprises a few hundred thousand clones, roughly 86% of them detected only once. The top ten constitute around 8% of the sample.

Another Seattle source contributed samples from volunteer blood donors who had recovered from COVID-19. The collaborating institutions used their own protocols to collect whole blood in K2EDTA tubes. For TCRbeta analysis, collaborators shipped samples as frozen whole blood, isolated PBMCs, or DNA extracted from either of those sample types. The sequence was collected from a woman between 50 and 59 years old who had recovered from COVID-19. Sequenced input: peripheral blood. The chain is encoded by TRBV3-1 (or the pseudogene TRBV3-2) joined to TRBJ2-7; tentative D gene TRBD1, with 6 bases matching. The CDR3 region has the sequence CASSQSSTGGVIHV. The sequenced DNA: TGTGCCAGCAGCCAATCGTCGACAGGAGGCGTCATCCACGTC.